One sample yielded the 9 T cell receptor beta chains listed below, sequenced in a study of blood T cell repertoires in COVID-19. Measured with immunoSEQ multiplex PCR; TCRdb has only the in-frame clones, and not every one. This table has around 150,000 clones, 82% appearing once. Sequencing used peripheral blood. The source is a woman older than 75 with acute or convalescent COVID-19.

V gene TRBV30 combines with J gene TRBJ2-1; D unclear. Germline V lookup: CDR1 GTSNPN, CDR2 SVGIG (reference sequence). The ends were cut back, 1 base at V and 2 bases at J, with 3 bases in the middle. The CDR3 extends over 12 amino acids. The CDR3 region has the DNA TGTGCCTGGAGTGGAGCCTACAATGAGCAGTTCTTC. Its translation is CAWSGAYNEQFF.

The rearrangement joins TRBV5-1 to TRBJ2-7; TRBD1 is a possible D gene (5 bases). Per germline, CDR1 SGHRS and CDR2 YFSETQ. The CDR3 is made up of 13 amino acids. V was clipped by 5 bases and J by 0 bases, with 9 bases between them. CDR3 loop: CASRDTNSYEQYF. As DNA, the CDR3 is TGCGCCAGCAGGGACACCAACTCCTACGAGCAGTACTTC.

The chain employs TRBV9 and TRBJ2-7, with 11 bases lining up with TRBD1. The V gene end was trimmed by 5 bases and the J gene end by 4 bases; junction bases not matched to a gene: 11. The CDR3 runs to 16 residues. The germline gives CDR1 SGDLS, CDR2 YYNGEE. This chain's CDR3 is CASSTGTGGSWYEQYF. The DNA for the CDR3 is TGTGCCAGCAGTACCGGGACAGGGGGATCTTGGTACGAGCAGTACTTC. The variable domain in full, with the rest retrieved from reference TRBV9 and TRBJ2-7, is DSGVTQTPKHLITATGQRVTLRCSPRSGDLSVYWYQQSLDQGLQFLIQYYNGEERAKGNILERFSAQQFPDLHSELNLSSLELGDSALYFCASSTGTGGSWYEQYFGPGTRLTVT.

The V call is TRBV11-2, the J call TRBJ2-3; D is perhaps TRBD2 (5 bases). V lost 2 bases and J lost 0, with 9 bases in between. This CDR3 contains 15 residues. Germline V gene lookup returns CDR1 SGHAT and CDR2 FQNNGV. Written as DNA, the CDR3 is TGTGCCAGCAGCTTATTCGGCGGGAGCACAGATACGCAGTATTTT. This gives the protein CASSLFGGSTDTQYF. Complete variable domain (other parts from reference TRBV11-2 and TRBJ2-3): EAGVAQSPRYKIIEKRQSVAFWCNPISGHATLYWYQQILGQGPKLLIQFQNNGVVDDSQLPKDRFSAERLKGVDSTLKIQPAKLEDSAVYLCASSLFGGSTDTQYFGPGTRLTVL.

The gene calls are TRBV5-1 and TRBJ2-3; the D gene is possibly TRBD2 (5 bases). There are 16 residues in the CDR3. Trimming removed 3 bases at V and 4 bases at J, with 18 bases between. CDR1 and CDR2 (germline): SGHRS, YFSETQ. In nucleotides, the CDR3 is TGCGCCAGCAGCTCAGTCGGTCGGGGTTCCGCAGATACGCAGTATTTT. Translating gives CASSSVGRGSADTQYF.

The V call is TRBV4-1, the J call TRBJ2-7; 8 nucleotides match TRBD1. Germline V CDR1 and CDR2: MGHRA, YSYEKL. The J segment lost 4 bases and the V segment lost 3 bases, leaving 5 bases of the junction unmatched. The CDR3 is made up of 14 amino acids. The CDR3 here is CASSHWDRQYEQYF. The CDR3 DNA sequence: TGCGCCAGCAGCCATTGGGACAGGCAATACGAGCAGTACTTC.

CDR3 sequence (DNA): TGTGCCAGCAGCCGGGGACTGGGCACCGCCGGCTACACCTTC. Translated: CASSRGLGTAGYTF. The rearrangement joins TRBV3-1 (or the pseudogene TRBV3-2) to TRBJ1-2; D possibly corresponds to TRBD1 (5 bases). V was clipped by 4 bases and J by 8 bases, with 17 bases between them. This CDR3 spans 14 amino acids. Germline V gene data show CDR1 as LGHDT and CDR2 as YNNKEL (reference sequence).

The J gene is TRBJ2-5, the V gene TRBV4-1; TRBD2 matches at 12 bases. Germline CDR1 MGHRA, CDR2 YSYEKL. The CDR3 totals 17 residues. Losses at the gene ends were 0 bases for V and 14 bases for J; bases not matched to a gene: 16. CDR3 residues: CASSQEGRGLAGLRGYF. In nucleotides, the CDR3 is TGCGCCAGCAGCCAAGAGGGTAGGGGACTAGCGGGTCTTCGGGGTTACTTC.

This chain links TRBV14 with TRBJ1-6; 10 bases are shared with TRBD1. The germline V gene has CDR1 SGHDN and CDR2 FVKESK. V gave up 4 bases and J gave up 10 bases; unmatched junction bases: 7. The CDR3 sequence is 15 residues long. CDR3 residues: CASSPGTGATSPLHF. CDR3 DNA: TGTGCCAGCAGCCCCGGGACAGGGGCGACCTCACCCCTCCACTTT.